These 12 T cell receptor beta chains came from one sample sequenced in a study of radiotherapy plus CTLA-4 blockade in lung cancer. The protocol was immunoSEQ multiplex PCR, while the TCRdb copy is restricted to in-frame clones and leaves out a portion. This repertoire shows fewer than 65,000 clones, approximately 84% found once; its top ten account for 4.8%. Sequenced material: peripheral blood, taken from a patient treated with radiotherapy plus ipilimumab. Receptors were obtained from a human donor with non-small cell lung cancer whose response to radiotherapy plus ipilimumab could not be evaluated.

The chain uses TRBV20-1 and TRBJ2-1; no clear D. This CDR3 spans 11 amino acids. Trimming removed 7 bases from V and 7 bases from J, with 11 bases in between. Germline V CDR1 and CDR2: DFQATT, SNEGSKA (reference sequence). The CDR3 loop is CSGLFLNEQFF. CDR3 DNA: TGCAGTGGACTTTTTCTGAATGAGCAGTTCTTC.

The chain has TRBV28 and TRBJ1-1, with D maybe TRBD1 (5 bases). V was clipped by 6 bases and J by 4 bases, with 18 bases between them. CDR1 and CDR2 from the germline V gene are MDHEN and SYDVKM. This CDR3 region has 15 residues. The CDR3 is CASSDLGLGGTEAFF. CDR3 nucleotide sequence: TGTGCCAGCAGCGACCTAGGGCTCGGGGGCACTGAAGCTTTCTTT.

The J gene is TRBJ1-2, the V gene TRBV6-6; unclear D gene. V lost 0 bases to trimming and J lost 4 bases, with 12 bases between them. The CDR3 loop spans 15 amino acids. Germline V gene lookup returns CDR1 MNHNY and CDR2 SVGAGI (reference sequence). The CDR3: CASSYSFRSTYGYTF. In DNA, the CDR3 is TGTGCCAGCAGTTACTCGTTCCGGAGCACCTATGGCTACACCTTC.

The V gene is TRBV4-3, the J gene TRBJ2-2; 7 nucleotides align to TRBD1. The CDR3 has 13 amino acids. Germline values: CDR1 LGHNA, CDR2 YSLEER. J was trimmed by 9 bases and V by 2 bases; bases with no gene match: 3. The CDR3 region has the DNA TGCGCCAGCAGCCAAACAGGGGCTCGGGAGCTGTTTTTT. Translating it yields CASSQTGARELFF.

A few counts support this clone. J is TRBJ1-5 and V is TRBV29-1; D unresolved. Germline CDR1 SQVTM, CDR2 ANQGSEA. The CDR3 runs to 13 residues. Trimming took off 2 bases at V and 9 bases at J, with 14 bases between the two ends. The CDR3 region has the DNA TGCAGCGTTGAACTCCGTTCAGGTGGGCCCCAGCATTTT. Translation: CSVELRSGGPQHF. Full variable domain (rest looked up from reference TRBV29-1 and TRBJ1-5): SAVISQKPSRDICQRGTSLTIQCQVDSQVTMMFWYRQQPGQSLTLIATANQGSEATYESGFVIDKFPISRPNLTFSTLTVSNMSPEDSSIYLCSVELRSGGPQHFGDGTRLSIL.

This rearrangement joins TRBV10-3 to TRBJ2-5; 10 bases are shared with TRBD2. With the DNA end fitting TRBJ2-7 better, the J assignment may be wrong. Germline V lookup: CDR1 ENHRY, CDR2 SYGVKD. The length of the CDR3 is 17 residues. The CDR3 loop is CAISESASGGYSYEQYF. The DNA for the CDR3 is TGTGCCATCAGTGAGTCAGCTAGCGGGGGCTACTCCTACGAGCAGTACTTC.

This sequence joins TRBV7-2 and TRBJ2-5, with 8 bases fitting TRBD1. CDR3 length: 14 amino acids. V was clipped by 2 bases and J by 5 bases; unmatched bases: 4. Germline V gene sequence: CDR1 SGHTA, CDR2 FQGNSA. CDR3 nucleotides: TGTGCCAGCAGCTTAACCCGGGACAGGGAGACCCAGTACTTC. It specifies CASSLTRDRETQYF. Full variable domain (outside the CDR3, taken from reference TRBV7-2 and TRBJ2-5): GAGVSQSPSNKVTEKGKDVELRCDPISGHTALYWYRQSLGQGLEFLIYFQGNSAPDKSGLPSDRFSAERTGGSVSTLTIQRTQQEDSAVYLCASSLTRDRETQYFGPGTRLLVL.

This chain connects TRBV5-1 to TRBJ2-5, with 10 positions matching TRBD1. The CDR3 spans 15 residues. CDR1 and CDR2 from the germline V gene are SGHRS and YFSETQ. The J segment lost 5 bases and the V segment lost 2 bases, leaving 6 bases of the junction unmatched. CDR3: CASSFGTGVFETQYF. DNA for the CDR3: TGCGCCAGCAGCTTTGGGACAGGGGTTTTCGAGACCCAGTACTTC.

This clone has just a few counts. This chain connects TRBV27 to TRBJ2-1; a possible D gene is TRBD1 (6 bases). With 10 bases removed from V and 1 base from J, the gap between germline ends came to 11 bases. Germline V lookup: CDR1 MNHEY, CDR2 SMNVEV (reference sequence). The CDR3 covers 13 residues. The CDR3 spells CATWTDSYNEQFF. CDR3 nucleotide sequence: TGTGCCACCTGGACAGATTCCTACAATGAGCAGTTCTTC.

The chain links TRBV14 to TRBJ1-3; TRBD1 matches 7 bases. The CDR3 is 14 amino acids. The germline V gene has CDR1 SGHDN and CDR2 FVKESK. Germline trimming cut 4 bases from V and 3 bases from J; bases unmatched to any gene: 3. Here the CDR3 DNA reads TGTGCCAGCAGCCGACAGGGTTTTGGAAACACCATATATTTT. Its translation is CASSRQGFGNTIYF.

The chain carries TRBV28 and TRBJ1-3, with 7 bases lining up with TRBD1. The CDR3 contains 16 residues. Germline lookup yields CDR1 MDHEN and CDR2 SYDVKM. V lost 10 bases, J lost 0 bases, and 12 bases stayed unmatched. CDR3 loop: CATQPGQTYSGNTIYF. CDR3 sequence (DNA): TGTGCCACCCAACCGGGACAGACCTACTCTGGAAACACCATATATTTT.

The chain links TRBV4-1 to TRBJ1-5; 9 nucleotides agree with TRBD1. The CDR3 covers 14 residues. The J segment lost 6 bases and the V segment lost 4 bases, leaving 4 bases of the junction unmatched. Per germline, CDR1 MGHRA and CDR2 YSYEKL. The CDR3 coding sequence is TGCGCCAGCAGCCCCCGACAGGGGGGTCAGCCCCAGCATTTT. As protein: CASSPRQGGQPQHF.